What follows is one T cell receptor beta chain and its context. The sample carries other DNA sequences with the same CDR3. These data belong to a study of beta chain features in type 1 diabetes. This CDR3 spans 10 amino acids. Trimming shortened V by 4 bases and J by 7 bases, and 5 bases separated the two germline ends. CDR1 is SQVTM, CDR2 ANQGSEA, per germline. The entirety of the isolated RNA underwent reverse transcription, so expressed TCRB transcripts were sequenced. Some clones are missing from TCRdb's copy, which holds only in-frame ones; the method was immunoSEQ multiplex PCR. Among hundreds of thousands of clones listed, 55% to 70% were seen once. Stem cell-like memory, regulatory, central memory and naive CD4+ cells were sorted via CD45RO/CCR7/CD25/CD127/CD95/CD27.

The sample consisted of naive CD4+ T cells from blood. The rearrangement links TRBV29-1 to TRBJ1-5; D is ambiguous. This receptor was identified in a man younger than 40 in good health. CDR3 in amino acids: CSVGSQPQHF. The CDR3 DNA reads TGCAGCGTTGGGAGCCAGCCCCAGCATTTT.